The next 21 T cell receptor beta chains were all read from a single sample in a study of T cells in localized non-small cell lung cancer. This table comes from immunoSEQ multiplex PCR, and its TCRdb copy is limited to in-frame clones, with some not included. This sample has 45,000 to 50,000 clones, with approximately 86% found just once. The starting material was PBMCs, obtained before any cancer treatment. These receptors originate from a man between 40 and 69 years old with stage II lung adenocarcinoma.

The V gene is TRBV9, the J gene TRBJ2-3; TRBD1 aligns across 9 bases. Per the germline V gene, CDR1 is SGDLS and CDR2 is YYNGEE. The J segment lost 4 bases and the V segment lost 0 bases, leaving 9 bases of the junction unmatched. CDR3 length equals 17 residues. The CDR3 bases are TGTGCCAGCAGCGTAGCTACCGGACAGGGGATATCAGATACGCAGTATTTT. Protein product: CASSVATGQGISDTQYF. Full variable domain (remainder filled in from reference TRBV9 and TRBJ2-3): DSGVTQTPKHLITATGQRVTLRCSPRSGDLSVYWYQQSLDQGLQFLIQYYNGEERAKGNILERFSAQQFPDLHSELNLSSLELGDSALYFCASSVATGQGISDTQYFGPGTRLTVL.

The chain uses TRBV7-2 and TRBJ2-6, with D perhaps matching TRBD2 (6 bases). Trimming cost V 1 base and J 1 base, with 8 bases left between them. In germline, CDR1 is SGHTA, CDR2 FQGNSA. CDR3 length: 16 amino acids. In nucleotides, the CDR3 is TGTGCCAGCAGCTTAGAGGGGACTTCTGGGGCCAACGTCCTGACTTTC. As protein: CASSLEGTSGANVLTF.

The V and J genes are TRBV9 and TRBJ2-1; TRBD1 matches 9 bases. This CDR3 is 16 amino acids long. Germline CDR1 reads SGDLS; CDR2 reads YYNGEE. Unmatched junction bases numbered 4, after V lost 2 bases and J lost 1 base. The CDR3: CASSVRTGASYNEQFF. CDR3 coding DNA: TGTGCCAGCAGCGTTCGGACAGGGGCGTCCTACAATGAGCAGTTCTTC.

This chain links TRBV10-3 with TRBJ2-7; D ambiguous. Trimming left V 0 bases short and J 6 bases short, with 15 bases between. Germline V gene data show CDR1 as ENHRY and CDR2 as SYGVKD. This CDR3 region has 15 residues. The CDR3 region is CAISESNRRTGEQYF. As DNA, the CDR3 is TGTGCCATCAGTGAGTCGAATCGCAGAACCGGCGAGCAGTACTTC.

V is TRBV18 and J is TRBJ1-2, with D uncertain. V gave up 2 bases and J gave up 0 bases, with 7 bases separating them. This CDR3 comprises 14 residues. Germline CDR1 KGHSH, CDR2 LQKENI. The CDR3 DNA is TGTGCCAGCTCACCAGGGCCTCCTAACTATGGCTACACCTTC. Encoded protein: CASSPGPPNYGYTF.

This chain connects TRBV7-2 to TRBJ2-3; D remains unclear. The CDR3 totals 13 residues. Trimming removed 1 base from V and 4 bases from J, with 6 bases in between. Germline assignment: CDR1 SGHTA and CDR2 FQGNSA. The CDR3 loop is CASSLGGPDTQYF. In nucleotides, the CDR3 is TGTGCCAGCAGCTTAGGGGGTCCAGATACGCAGTATTTT.

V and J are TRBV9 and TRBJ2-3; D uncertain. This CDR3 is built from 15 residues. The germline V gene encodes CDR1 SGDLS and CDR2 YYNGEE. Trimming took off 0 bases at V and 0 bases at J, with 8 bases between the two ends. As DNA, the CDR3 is TGTGCCAGCAGCGTAGGGAGAGCTAGCACAGATACGCAGTATTTT. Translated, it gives CASSVGRASTDTQYF.

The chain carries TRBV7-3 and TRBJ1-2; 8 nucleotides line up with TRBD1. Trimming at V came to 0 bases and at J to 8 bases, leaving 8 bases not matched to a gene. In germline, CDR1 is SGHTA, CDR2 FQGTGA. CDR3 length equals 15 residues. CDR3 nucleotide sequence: TGTGCCAGCAGCTTAACGACCCAGGGGGCAGCCGGCTACACCTTC. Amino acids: CASSLTTQGAAGYTF. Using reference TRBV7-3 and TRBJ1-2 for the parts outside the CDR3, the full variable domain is GAGVSQTPSNKVTEKGKYVELRCDPISGHTALYWYRQSLGQGPEFLIYFQGTGAADDSGLPNDRFFAVRPEGSVSTLKIQRTERGDSAVYLCASSLTTQGAAGYTFGSGTRLTVV.

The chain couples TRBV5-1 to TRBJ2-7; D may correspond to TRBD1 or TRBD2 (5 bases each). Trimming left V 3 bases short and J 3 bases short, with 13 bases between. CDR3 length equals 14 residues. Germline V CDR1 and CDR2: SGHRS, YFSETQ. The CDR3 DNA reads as TGCGCCAGCAGCTCCCTAGGGGACGGCTACGAGCAGTACTTC. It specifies CASSSLGDGYEQYF.

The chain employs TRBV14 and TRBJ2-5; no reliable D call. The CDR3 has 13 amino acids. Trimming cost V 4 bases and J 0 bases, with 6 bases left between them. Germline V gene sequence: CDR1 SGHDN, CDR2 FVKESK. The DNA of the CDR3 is TGTGCCAGCAGCCGCCGGGACCAAGAGACCCAGTACTTC. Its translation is CASSRRDQETQYF.

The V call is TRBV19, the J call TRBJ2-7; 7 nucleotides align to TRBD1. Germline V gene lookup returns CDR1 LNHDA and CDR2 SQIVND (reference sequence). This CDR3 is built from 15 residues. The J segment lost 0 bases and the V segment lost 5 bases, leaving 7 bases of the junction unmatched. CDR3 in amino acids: CASSQGGSSSYEQYV. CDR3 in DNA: TGTGCCAGTAGTCAAGGGGGCTCAAGCTCCTACGAGCAGTACGTC.

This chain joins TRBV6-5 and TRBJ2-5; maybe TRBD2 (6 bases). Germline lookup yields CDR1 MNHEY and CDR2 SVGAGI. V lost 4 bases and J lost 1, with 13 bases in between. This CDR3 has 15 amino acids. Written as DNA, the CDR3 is TGTGCCAGCAGTTTGACTAGTAGGGTCCAAGAGACCCAGTACTTC. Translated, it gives CASSLTSRVQETQYF.

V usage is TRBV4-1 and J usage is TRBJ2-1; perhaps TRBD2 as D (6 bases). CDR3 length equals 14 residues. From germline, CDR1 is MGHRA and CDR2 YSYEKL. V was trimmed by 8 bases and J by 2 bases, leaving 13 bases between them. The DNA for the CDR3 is TGCGCCAGCCGCCGGGACTTTACCTACAATGAGCAGTTCTTC. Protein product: CASRRDFTYNEQFF.

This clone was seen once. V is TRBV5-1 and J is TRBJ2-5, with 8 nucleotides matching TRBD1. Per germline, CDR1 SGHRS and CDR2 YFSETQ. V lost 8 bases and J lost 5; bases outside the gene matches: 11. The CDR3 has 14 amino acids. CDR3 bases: TGCGCCAGTACCTTCCAGGGGGCAGGGGAGACCCAGTACTTC. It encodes CASTFQGAGETQYF.

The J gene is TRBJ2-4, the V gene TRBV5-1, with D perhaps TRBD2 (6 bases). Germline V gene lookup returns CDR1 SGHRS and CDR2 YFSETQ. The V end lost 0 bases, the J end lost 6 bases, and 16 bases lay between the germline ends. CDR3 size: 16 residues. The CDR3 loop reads CASSLAPGDGGNIQYF. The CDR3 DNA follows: TGCGCCAGCAGCTTGGCCCCAGGAGACGGGGGAAACATTCAGTACTTC.

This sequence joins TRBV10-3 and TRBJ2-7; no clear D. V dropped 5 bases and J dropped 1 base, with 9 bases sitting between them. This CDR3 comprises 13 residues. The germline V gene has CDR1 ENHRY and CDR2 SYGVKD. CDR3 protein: CAISNDVSYEQYV. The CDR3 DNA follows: TGTGCCATCAGTAACGACGTTTCCTACGAGCAGTACGTC.

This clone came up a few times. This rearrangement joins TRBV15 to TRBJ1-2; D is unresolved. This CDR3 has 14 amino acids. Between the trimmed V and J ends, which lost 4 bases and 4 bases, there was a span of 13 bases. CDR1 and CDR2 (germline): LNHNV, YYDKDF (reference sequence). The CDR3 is CATSKTPGPYGYTF. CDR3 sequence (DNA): TGTGCCACCAGCAAGACACCTGGACCCTATGGCTACACCTTC.

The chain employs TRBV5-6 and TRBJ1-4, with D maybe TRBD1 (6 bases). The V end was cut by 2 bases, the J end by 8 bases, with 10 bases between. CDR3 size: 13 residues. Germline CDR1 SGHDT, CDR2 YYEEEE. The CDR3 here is CASSFGGGEKLFF. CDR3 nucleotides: TGTGCCAGCAGCTTCGGAGGGGGGGAAAAACTGTTTTTT. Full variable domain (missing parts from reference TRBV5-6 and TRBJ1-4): DAGVTQSPTHLIKTRGQQVTLRCSPKSGHDTVSWYQQALGQGPQFIFQYYEEEERQRGNFPDRFSGHQFPNYSSELNVNALLLGDSALYLCASSFGGGEKLFFGSGTQLSVL.

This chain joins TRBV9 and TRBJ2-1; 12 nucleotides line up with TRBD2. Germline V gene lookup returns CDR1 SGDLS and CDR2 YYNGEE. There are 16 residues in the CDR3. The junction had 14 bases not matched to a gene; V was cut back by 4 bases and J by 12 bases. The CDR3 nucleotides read TGTGCCAGCAGCACGTCGACTAGCGGGGGCCCTGAACGGCAGTTCTTC. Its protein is CASSTSTSGGPERQFF.

CDR3 residues: CASSQAIVEKLFF. The CDR3 region has the DNA TGTGCCAGCAGCCAAGCCATCGTGGAAAAACTGTTTTTT. The V gene is TRBV14, the J gene TRBJ1-4, with unresolved D. This CDR3 comprises 13 residues. Germline CDR1 reads SGHDN; CDR2 reads FVKESK. V shed 1 base and J shed 8 bases, with 8 bases lying between them.

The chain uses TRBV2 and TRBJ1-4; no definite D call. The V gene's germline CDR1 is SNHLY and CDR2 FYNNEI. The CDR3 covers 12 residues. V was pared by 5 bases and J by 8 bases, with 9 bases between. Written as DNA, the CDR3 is TGTGCCAGCAGTACCAGAGGGGAAAAACTGTTTTTT. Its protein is CASSTRGEKLFF.